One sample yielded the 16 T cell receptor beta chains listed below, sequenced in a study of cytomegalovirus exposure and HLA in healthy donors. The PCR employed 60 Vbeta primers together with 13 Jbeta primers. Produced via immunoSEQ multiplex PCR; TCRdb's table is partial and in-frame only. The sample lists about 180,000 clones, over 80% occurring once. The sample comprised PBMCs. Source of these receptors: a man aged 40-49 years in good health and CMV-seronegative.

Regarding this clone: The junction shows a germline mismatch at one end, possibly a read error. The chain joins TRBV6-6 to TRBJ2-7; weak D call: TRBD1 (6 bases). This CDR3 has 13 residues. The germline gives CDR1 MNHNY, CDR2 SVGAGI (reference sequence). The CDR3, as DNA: TGTGCCAGCAGTTATAGGACAGTCCCGCCAAAGGGCTTC. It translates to CASSYRTVPPKGF.

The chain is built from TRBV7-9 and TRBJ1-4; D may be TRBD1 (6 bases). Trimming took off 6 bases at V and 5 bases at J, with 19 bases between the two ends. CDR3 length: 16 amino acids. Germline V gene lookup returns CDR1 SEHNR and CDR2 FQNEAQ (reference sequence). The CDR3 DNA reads TGTGCCAGCAGTCCCCCCGGGACACCTTCAAATGAAAAACTGTTTTTT. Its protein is CASSPPGTPSNEKLFF.

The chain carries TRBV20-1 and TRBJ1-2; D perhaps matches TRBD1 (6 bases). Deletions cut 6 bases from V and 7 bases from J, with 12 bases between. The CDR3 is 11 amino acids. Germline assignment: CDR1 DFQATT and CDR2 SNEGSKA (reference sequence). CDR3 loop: CSATTGSGYTF. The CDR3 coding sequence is TGCAGTGCAACCACAGGGTCTGGCTACACCTTC.

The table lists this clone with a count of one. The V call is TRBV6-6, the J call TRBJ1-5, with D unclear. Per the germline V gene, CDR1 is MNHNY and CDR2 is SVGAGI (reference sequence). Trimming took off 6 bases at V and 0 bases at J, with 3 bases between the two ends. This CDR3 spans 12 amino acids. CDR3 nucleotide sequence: TGTGCCAGCAGCGTTAGCAATCAGCCCCAGCATTTT. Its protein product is CASSVSNQPQHF.

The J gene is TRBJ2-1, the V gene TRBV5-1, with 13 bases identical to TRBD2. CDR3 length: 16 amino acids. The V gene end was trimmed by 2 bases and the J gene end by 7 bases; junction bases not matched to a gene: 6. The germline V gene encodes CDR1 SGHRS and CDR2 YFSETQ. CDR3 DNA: TGCGCCAGCAGCTTCACTAGCGGGAGGGCCCCGAATGAGCAGTTCTTC. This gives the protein CASSFTSGRAPNEQFF.

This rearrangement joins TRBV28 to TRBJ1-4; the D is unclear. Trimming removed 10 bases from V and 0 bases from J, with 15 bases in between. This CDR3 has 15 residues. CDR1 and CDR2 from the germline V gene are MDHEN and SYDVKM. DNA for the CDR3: TGTGCCACCTCCTCTGGGAGCGCAACTAATGAAAAACTGTTTTTT. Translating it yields CATSSGSATNEKLFF.

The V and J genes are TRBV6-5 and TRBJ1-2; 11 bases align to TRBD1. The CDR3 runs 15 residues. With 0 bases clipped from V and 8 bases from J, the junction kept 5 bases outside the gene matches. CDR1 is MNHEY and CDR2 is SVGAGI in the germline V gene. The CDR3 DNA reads TGTGCCAGCAGTTACTCAACGGACAGGGGGCGCGGCTACACCTTC. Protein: CASSYSTDRGRGYTF.

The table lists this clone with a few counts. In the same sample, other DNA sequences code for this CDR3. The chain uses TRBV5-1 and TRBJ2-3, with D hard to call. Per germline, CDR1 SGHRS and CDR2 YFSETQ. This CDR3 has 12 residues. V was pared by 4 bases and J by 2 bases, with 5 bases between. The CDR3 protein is CASSLPTDTQYF. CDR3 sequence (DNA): TGCGCCAGCAGCCTTCCCACAGATACGCAGTATTTT.

This chain's CDR3 is CASSRGLAGAYEQYF. CDR3 DNA sequence: TGTGCCAGCAGCCGGGGACTAGCGGGAGCCTACGAGCAGTACTTC. The J gene is TRBJ2-7, the V gene TRBV6-5, with 14 bases that match TRBD2. With 6 bases clipped from V and 2 bases from J, the junction kept 3 bases outside the gene matches. The CDR3 has 15 amino acids. Germline CDR1 is MNHEY and CDR2 is SVGAGI.

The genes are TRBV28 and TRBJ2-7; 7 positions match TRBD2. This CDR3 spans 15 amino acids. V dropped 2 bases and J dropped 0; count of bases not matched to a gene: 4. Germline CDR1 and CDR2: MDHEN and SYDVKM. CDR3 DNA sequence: TGTGCCAGCAGTTTAGGGAGGGCCGGCTCCTACGAGCAGTACTTC. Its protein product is CASSLGRAGSYEQYF.

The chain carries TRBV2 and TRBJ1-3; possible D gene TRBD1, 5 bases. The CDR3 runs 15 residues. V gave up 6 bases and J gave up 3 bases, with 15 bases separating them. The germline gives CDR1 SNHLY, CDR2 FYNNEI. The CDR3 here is CASRGLGGYGNTIYF. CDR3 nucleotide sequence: TGTGCCAGCAGGGGCCTCGGGGGGTATGGAAACACCATATATTTT. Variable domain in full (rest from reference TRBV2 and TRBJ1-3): EPEVTQTPSHQVTQMGQEVILRCVPISNHLYFYWYRQILGQKVEFLVSFYNNEISEKSEIFDDQFSVERPDGSNFTLKIRSTKLEDSAMYFCASRGLGGYGNTIYFGEGSWLTVV.

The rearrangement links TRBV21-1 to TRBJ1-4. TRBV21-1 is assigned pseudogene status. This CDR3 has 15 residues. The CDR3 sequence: CASTDQGGGNEKLFF. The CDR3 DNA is TGTGCCAGCACGGACCAGGGCGGGGGTAATGAAAAACTGTTTTTT.

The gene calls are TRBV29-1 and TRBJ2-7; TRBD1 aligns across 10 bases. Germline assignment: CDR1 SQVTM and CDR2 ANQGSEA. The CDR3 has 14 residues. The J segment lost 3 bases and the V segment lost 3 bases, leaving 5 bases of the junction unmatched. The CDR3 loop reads CSVEGGTGVYEQYF. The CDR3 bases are TGCAGCGTTGAGGGCGGGACAGGGGTCTACGAGCAGTACTTC.

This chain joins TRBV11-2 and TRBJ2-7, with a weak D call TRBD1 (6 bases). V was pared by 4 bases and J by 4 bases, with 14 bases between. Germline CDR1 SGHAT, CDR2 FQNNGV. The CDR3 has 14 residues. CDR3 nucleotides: TGTGCCAGCAGCTCGGGACATACCACTTACGAGCAGTACTTC. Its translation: CASSSGHTTYEQYF. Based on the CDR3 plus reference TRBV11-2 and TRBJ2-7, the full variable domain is EAGVAQSPRYKIIEKRQSVAFWCNPISGHATLYWYQQILGQGPKLLIQFQNNGVVDDSQLPKDRFSAERLKGVDSTLKIQPAKLEDSAVYLCASSSGHTTYEQYFGPGTRLTVT.

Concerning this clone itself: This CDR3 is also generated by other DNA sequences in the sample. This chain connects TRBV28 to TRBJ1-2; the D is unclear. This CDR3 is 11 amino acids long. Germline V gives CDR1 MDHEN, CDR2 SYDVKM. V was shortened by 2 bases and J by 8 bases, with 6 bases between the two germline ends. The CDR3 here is CASSLRGGYTF. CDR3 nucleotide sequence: TGTGCCAGCAGTTTACGGGGAGGCTACACCTTC.

The CDR3 region has the DNA TGTGCCAGCAGTGAAAGGACCTCGGGGGGAAACACCATATATTTT. This translates into CASSERTSGGNTIYF. The chain links TRBV6-1 to TRBJ1-3; D gene unclear. The CDR3 spans 15 residues. Trimming pared 2 bases from V and 4 bases from J, leaving 12 bases between. The V gene's germline CDR1 is MNHNS and CDR2 SASEGT.